This T cell receptor (beta chain) was recovered during a study of identical twins. Whole-study findings and limits: Less excess twin sharing appeared in beta out-of-frame sequences. Fewer insertions were carried by abundant cord blood beta clonotypes, but none was seen in memory repertoires.

Unique molecular identifiers were present on cDNA, and template switching added a universal primer site. One entry per CDR3 protein, called by TCRdb with MiXCR from the 5' RACE reads. The sample has about 890,000 distinct CDR3 sequences, roughly 12% seen once; the top ten hold around 1.5%. Remarks on this clonotype: Its antigen is still unknown.

Healthy Caucasian individuals made up all the donors. Germline assignment: CDR1 SGHRS and CDR2 YFSETQ. The CDR3 runs 15 residues. Trimming cost V 5 bases and J 0 bases; bases outside gene matches: 2. This same sample was also taken into another study, of yellow fever vaccine responses in identical twins.

Sequencing was performed on PBMCs. The receptor was isolated from a woman between 18 and 29 years old in good health. This chain uses TRBV5-1 with TRBJ2-7; 13 nucleotides agree with TRBD2. CDR3 in DNA: TGCGCCAGCAGGGGACTAGCGGGGCCCTCCTACGAGCAGTACTTC. Protein product: CASRGLAGPSYEQYF.